The rows below give T cell receptor beta chains drawn from one sample of a study of immune characterization of retroperitoneal liposarcoma. TCRdb redid the calling of the PCR reads with MiXCR, one entry per CDR3 protein. Among about 10,000 distinct CDR3 sequences listed, 50% were seen once. Sequenced: tumor tissue. All receptors come from a female donor with retroperitoneal liposarcoma. Each CDR3 is given with its conserved first and last residue. The D gene is left open where the match is weak. Part of the rows lack a size; the others show once, few, many or a class for expanded clones.

-	TRBV7-2	TRBJ2-7	-	CASSRRQNYEQYF	TGTGCCAGCAGCCGGCGACAGAACTACGAGCAGTACTTC
TRBD2	TRBV10-3	TRBJ2-1	few	CAISEASGIGGNEQFF	TGTGCCATCAGTGAGGCTAGCGGAATCGGGGGCAATGAGCAGTTCTTC
TRBD2	TRBV7-2	TRBJ2-3	medium-sized	CASSFWGTSGTDTQYF	TGTGCCAGCAGCTTCTGGGGGACTAGCGGCACAGATACGCAGTATTTT
-	TRBV6-6	TRBJ2-6	medium-sized	CASSYSLNSGANVLTF	TGTGCCAGCAGTTACTCCCTCAACTCTGGGGCCAACGTCCTGACTTTC
-	TRBV7-3	TRBJ2-5	-	CASSLYRGNEQYF	TGTGCCAGCAGCTTATATCGGGGGAATGAGCAGTACTTC
TRBD1	TRBV6-1	TRBJ2-3	few	CASSEREGTVTDTQYF	TGTGCCAGCAGTGAAAGGGAAGGGACAGTGACAGATACGCAGTATTTT
-	TRBV7-8	TRBJ2-5	-	CASSMELGLQETQYF	TGTGCCAGCAGTATGGAGTTGGGACTCCAAGAGACCCAGTACTTC
-	TRBV27	TRBJ2-7	-	CASTGSSYEQYF	TGTGCCAGCACCGGCAGCTCCTACGAGCAGTACTTC
-	TRBV11-3	TRBJ2-7	medium-sized	CASSLDLVADPQDEQYF	TGTGCCAGCAGCTTAGATCTTGTGGCCGACCCGCAGGACGAGCAGTACTTC
-	TRBV27	TRBJ2-2	-	CASSLNTGELFF	TGTGCCAGCAGTCTTAACACCGGGGAGCTGTTTTTT
-	TRBV6-1	TRBJ2-1	few	CASATEGFYNEQFF	TGTGCCAGTGCCACGGAGGGATTCTACAATGAGCAGTTCTTC
TRBD2	TRBV10-2	TRBJ2-1	-	CASSERGLAGVRSSYNEQFF	TGCGCCAGCAGTGAACGCGGACTAGCGGGAGTAAGGAGCTCCTACAATGAGCAGTTCTTC
TRBD2	TRBV25-1	TRBJ2-3	-	CASSASIGAGEGDTQYF	TGTGCCAGCAGTGCTTCAATAGGGGCGGGAGAGGGGGATACGCAGTATTTT
-	TRBV6-1	TRBJ2-5	-	CASSEQETQYF	TGTGCCAGCAGTGAACAAGAGACCCAGTACTTC
TRBD2	TRBV7-2	TRBJ2-1	few	CASSLTSGGGETQFF	TGTGCCAGCAGCTTAACTAGCGGGGGCGGGGAGACCCAGTTCTTC
-	TRBV6-1	TRBJ1-6	few	CASGRDWGNSPLHF	TGTGCCAGTGGGAGGGATTGGGGGAATTCACCCCTCCACTTT
-	TRBV6-1	TRBJ2-1	few	CASRKPGLMRNEQFF	TGTGCCAGCAGAAAACCGGGACTGATGAGGAATGAGCAGTTCTTC
-	TRBV7-6	TRBJ2-6	-	CASSPVIRGSGANVLTF	TGTGCCAGCAGCCCAGTTATTCGGGGGTCCGGGGCCAACGTCCTGACTTTC
-	TRBV7-2	TRBJ2-2	-	CASSRQPTSRQTGELFF	TGTGCCAGCAGCCGCCAGCCCACTAGCCGACAAACCGGGGAGCTGTTTTTT
-	TRBV6-1	TRBJ2-3	-	CASSESISTDTQYF	TGTGCCAGCAGTGAATCCATATCTACAGATACGCAGTATTTT
TRBD1	TRBV10-1	TRBJ2-5	-	CASTDRLGETQYF	TGCGCCAGCACGGACAGGCTGGGTGAGACCCAGTACTTC
TRBD2	TRBV6-1	TRBJ2-1	many	CASNIETSGNDEQFF	TGTGCCAGCAACATAGAGACTAGCGGGAACGATGAGCAGTTCTTC
TRBD2	TRBV11-3	TRBJ2-7	-	CASSSRGGFTGEQYF	TGTGCCAGCAGCTCGCGCGGGGGGTTCACGGGTGAGCAGTACTTC
-	TRBV27	TRBJ1-5	-	CASGPDTYQPQHF	TGTGCCTCAGGGCCAGATACATATCAGCCCCAGCATTTT
-	TRBV24-1	TRBJ1-2	-	CATMDNYGYTF	TGTGCCACCATGGACAACTATGGCTACACCTTC
TRBD1	TRBV6-1	TRBJ2-1	many	CASSNGGQGETQFF	TGTGCCAGCAGTAATGGAGGACAGGGGGAGACCCAGTTCTTC
TRBD2	TRBV6-1	TRBJ2-1	medium-sized	CASSTSGSYNEQFF	TGTGCCAGCAGTACTAGCGGGAGCTACAATGAGCAGTTCTTC
-	TRBV6-1	TRBJ2-7	-	CASSPQWRTRGGGYEQYF	TGTGCCAGCAGTCCCCAATGGAGGACTAGGGGGGGGGGATACGAGCAGTACTTC
-	TRBV6-1	TRBJ2-5	-	CASSPPLPYNEQYF	TGTGCCAGCAGTCCCCCGTTGCCCTACAATGAGCAGTACTTC
TRBD1	TRBV6-1	TRBJ1-1	few	CASSYRGYLNTEAFF	TGTGCCAGCTCTTACAGGGGGTATTTAAACACTGAAGCTTTCTTT
TRBD2	TRBV12-3/TRBV12-4	TRBJ2-1	-	CASSYETSGRNNEQFF	TGTGCCAGCAGCTATGAGACTAGCGGGAGAAACAATGAGCAGTTCTTC
TRBD2	TRBV6-5	TRBJ2-7	-	CASSFSKGLADSYEQYF	TGTGCCAGCAGTTTTTCAAAAGGTCTAGCGGACTCCTACGAGCAGTACTTC
TRBD2	TRBV12-3/TRBV12-4	TRBJ2-5	few	CASSPRTSGSPGSF	TGTGCCAGCAGTCCCCGGACTAGCGGGAGCCCAGGCTCATTC
TRBD2	TRBV7-8	TRBJ2-1	-	CASSPQGRTSGTAQFF	TGTGCCAGCAGCCCCCAGGGGAGGACTAGCGGGACGGCGCAGTTCTTC
TRBD2	TRBV12-3/TRBV12-4	TRBJ2-7	-	CAGHGGRGAYEQYF	TGTGCCGGACACGGGGGGCGGGGGGCGTACGAGCAGTACTTC
-	TRBV6-6	TRBJ2-1	-	CATAGFNNEQFF	TGTGCCACCGCGGGATTCAACAATGAGCAGTTCTTC
-	TRBV6-1	TRBJ2-7	medium-sized	CASSDGPPGLYEQYF	TGTGCCAGCAGTGACGGACCGCCTGGCCTCTACGAGCAGTACTTC
TRBD2	TRBV12-3/TRBV12-4	TRBJ2-3	-	CASSIGLAGGRGDTQYF	TGTGCCAGCAGTATCGGACTAGCGGGGGGGCGTGGAGATACGCAGTATTTT
-	TRBV7-2	TRBJ2-1	-	CASSLGGANEQFF	TGTGCCAGCAGCTTAGGGGGGGCTAATGAGCAGTTCTTC
-	TRBV6-1	TRBJ1-6	many	CASSLDAGDNSPLHF	TGTGCCAGCAGTCTAGACGCGGGGGATAATTCACCCCTCCACTTT
-	TRBV6-6	TRBJ2-3	-	CASSYSGVGTTDTQYF	TGTGCCAGCAGTTACTCGGGGGTCGGTACCACAGATACGCAGTATTTT
TRBD2	TRBV7-2	TRBJ2-7	medium-sized	CASSRTSGAYNEQYF	TGTGCCAGCAGCCGGACTAGCGGCGCCTACAATGAGCAGTACTTC
-	TRBV12-3/TRBV12-4	TRBJ2-1	-	CASTAAGAYEQFF	TGTGCCAGCACTGCCGCAGGGGCCTACGAGCAGTTCTTC
TRBD1	TRBV6-1	TRBJ2-3	-	CASSTDRVGDTQYF	TGTGCCAGCAGTACGGACAGGGTAGGGGATACGCAGTATTTT
TRBD2	TRBV6-1	TRBJ2-1	few	CASRRTGTSLNEQFF	TGTGCCAGCAGAAGAACCGGGACTAGCCTTAATGAGCAGTTCTTC
-	TRBV12-3/TRBV12-4	TRBJ2-1	-	CASRGSGGGDEQFF	TGTGCCAGCAGGGGGTCCGGGGGAGGAGATGAGCAGTTCTTC
-	TRBV12-3/TRBV12-4	TRBJ2-7	few	CASSFILQEQYF	TGTGCCAGCAGTTTTATCCTACAAGAGCAGTACTTC
TRBD2	TRBV27	TRBJ2-3	-	CASSRLAGGPADTQYF	TGTGCCAGCAGCCGACTAGCGGGAGGGCCTGCTGATACGCAGTATTTT
-	TRBV11-2	TRBJ2-2	-	CASSSRVSGELFF	TGTGCCAGCAGCTCTAGGGTCAGCGGGGAGCTGTTTTTT
TRBD2	TRBV27	TRBJ2-1	-	CASSPRGLGSYNEQFF	TGTGCCAGCAGTCCCCGGGGACTAGGATCCTACAATGAGCAGTTCTTC
TRBD2	TRBV7-9	TRBJ2-1	-	CASSLAGGQETQFF	TGTGCCAGCAGCTTAGCGGGAGGGCAAGAGACCCAGTTCTTC
-	TRBV6-8	TRBJ2-1	-	CASQTVNNEQFF	TGTGCCAGCCAGACGGTTAACAATGAGCAGTTCTTC
TRBD1	TRBV6-1	TRBJ2-7	-	CASSITGAAAKQYF	TGTGCCAGCAGTATCACAGGGGCCGCGGCTAAGCAGTACTTC
-	TRBV7-2	TRBJ2-7	-	CASSFRGGSYEKYF	TGTGCCAGCAGTTTTAGGGGGGGATCCTACGAGAAGTACTTC
TRBD2	TRBV6-1	TRBJ2-1	few	CASSGTSGGAETQFF	TGTGCCAGCAGTGGGACTAGCGGGGGGGCAGAGACCCAGTTCTTC
-	TRBV27	TRBJ2-1	-	CASRPDSYNEQFF	TGTGCCAGCAGACCTGACAGTTACAATGAGCAGTTCTTC